The following is a TCR beta chain sequence with its context. This clone's antigen is unknown. Base qualities are missing; no much larger clone stands one base away. The immunoSEQ hsTCRB v3.0 assay was used at survey level resolution to sequence the TRB variable region. The target sequencing depth for TRB was about 40,000-55,000 T-cell genomes per sample. Pooled TRB libraries were sequenced on an Illumina MiSeq with a v3 150-cycle kit. As for how the authors treated the data: Analysis of repertoires was carried out in R inside a reproducible Nextflow workflow spanning QC, data transformation and analysis. LymphoSeq2, an R package for AIRR-Seq data exploration, was used to implement custom analyses. A few samples that produced fewer than 5000 total TRB sequences were removed, so 190 or so HIV repertoires were analyzed. Among the approximately 190 retained HIV repertoires, 55 to 60 were collected before ART initiation and 120 to 140 were collected after ART initiation. Repertoires were downsampled to 5000 TRB nucleotide sequences, with summary statistics averaged over 100 downsampling iterations. TRB sequences were retained for analysis only if CDR3 regions of at least seven amino acids were present. A Shannon entropy-derived clonality score and the Gini coefficient were used to measure diversity. Repertoire networks linked the top 5000 CDR3 amino acid sequences whenever two sequences differed by an edit distance of one. For TRB CDR3 amino acid sequences, antigen specificity groups and MHC restriction were predicted with GLIPH2. To flag known associations with CMV, EBV, HIV or tissue antigens, CDR3 amino acid sequences were compared against VDJdb and McPAS-TCR. Pre-ART, post-ART and control groups were compared with Wilcoxon signed-rank tests and Holm-Bonferroni correction. In its TCRdb copy, this immuneACCESS table keeps in-frame sequences only and misses some clones. Where compared with another copy, unresolved V genes explain less than half of these, and the others have no known cause. V and J calls plus clone size are reproduced from that table; the DNA served to infer D and trimming. The sample table holds nearly 25,000 clones, of which roughly 88% were seen once. The ten largest clones add up to 2% to 2.5% of the sample.

The sample comes from a study of long-term antiretroviral therapy in people with HIV (dated by TCRdb to between 2021 and 2022). For the wider study: The earliest samples were collected approximately a decade before the 2015 WHO recommendation for immediate ART, a period when ART was typically delayed until CD4 counts fell. A retrospective serial study tested whether changes in peripheral blood TRB repertoire composition and diversity were associated with ART initiation and durable HIV suppression. The cohort contributed about 190 cryopreserved PBMC samples from 30 adults with confirmed HIV infection, collected serially over a mean of 6 years (range 1-12). Among the 25 to 30 participants with HIV, eleven to twelve were female. No cross-contamination during QIAcube processing turned up in test extractions that ran a monoclonal T-cell line alongside 33 polyclonal samples. The full study reports these points: ART initiation was associated with a significant increase in TRB diversity, but diversity stayed significantly below transplant donor controls even after long-term ART. Because cell numbers in pre-ART samples were limited, unsorted PBMC were profiled instead of sorted CD4+ and CD8+ T cells. The samples were dated from the mid-2000s to the late 2010s, and the ART regimens that were used may be less effective than current ART regimens. CDR3 length ranges in HIV repertoires were narrower than in controls, and network structure suggested an antigen-experienced repertoire with only a slight naive shift after ART. Since PBMC availability was limited, sequencing covered only the TCR beta chain, with no alpha chain pairing. Expanded TRB clones identified before ART initiation dominated the repertoire across all time points, though the dominance fluctuated and decreased in many PLHIV after ART. Inferences about post-ART repertoire changes were limited because no data were available on ART adherence, viral resistance or therapy changes.

CDR1 SEHNR and CDR2 FQNEAQ are derived from the germline V gene (reference sequence). V drops 2 bases and J drops 12 bases, leaving 16 bases in between. CDR3 length: 13 amino acids, cysteine to phenylalanine. Of the read, only the CDR3 DNA is kept; its 39 bases are in frame from base 1. Inclusion was restricted to participants for whom at least one PBMC sample before ART initiation and at least two post-ART samples were available. Treatment was received in the United States of America by all participants with HIV. Cryopreserved samples of roughly 0.95-10 million PBMC were thawed and washed before DNA extraction. At the time of the earliest PBMC sample, participants with HIV were aged between roughly 20 and 60 years. PBMC samples were contributed by each participant from 1-4 timepoints before ART initiation and 2-8 timepoints after ART initiation, with a median of 7 samples. For every participant, serial HIV viral load, CD4+ T-cell count, ART history and demographic data were obtained. A Qiagen kit on a QIAcube was used to extract genomic DNA from unsorted PBMC, with samples processed in batches of 12.

This receptor chain uses TRBV7-9 and TRBJ1-1, with a weak D call of TRBD1 (5 bases match). The sample in question was unsorted PBMCs, obtained 3 years after starting antiretroviral therapy. The receptor's source is a man between 50 and 59 years old with HIV. In nucleotides, the sequence is TGTGCCAGCAGCTTAACGGGGGTGAGTCGATCTTTCTTT. It is translated as CASSLTGVSRSFF.